This is a list of T cell receptor beta chains from one sample in a study of identical twins. MiXCR was run by TCRdb on the 5' RACE reads, yielding one entry per CDR3 protein. The table lists approximately 670,000 distinct CDR3 sequences, around 5.7% of them singletons. Specimen: naive T cells sorted from blood. Receptors originate from a man aged 18 to 30 in good health. Each CDR3 is given without its conserved first and last residue. Clone size appears in some rows only: once, few, many, or a class for an expanded clone.

cdr3_length	v_call	clone_size	j_call	cdr3_aa
11	TRBV9	many	TRBJ1-6	ASSVRGTSPLH
11	TRBV27	many	TRBJ1-6	ASTMSSRSPLH
12	TRBV7-2	many	TRBJ1-3	ASSLGSHGNTIY
13	TRBV28	many	TRBJ1-5	ASIHDTYSNQPQH
13	TRBV24-1	-	TRBJ2-3	ATSDSQGWADTQY
13	TRBV29-1	few	TRBJ2-1	SVGKLAAPYNEQF
14	TRBV18	many	TRBJ2-2	ASSLIRLAVTGELF
14	TRBV4-1	few	TRBJ2-7	ASSPHEGGFSYEQY
12	TRBV6-1	many	TRBJ1-5	ASKQTAINQPQH
11	TRBV9	-	TRBJ1-6	ASSVVGNSPLH
11	TRBV29-1	many	TRBJ1-2	SVGEGESNGYT
14	TRBV5-1	many	TRBJ2-5	ASSPLGGGVRETQY
13	TRBV5-1	many	TRBJ1-1	ASSYGDTNRPEAF
15	TRBV10-3	-	TRBJ2-1	ATSGTSGSSIGREQF
15	TRBV10-3	many	TRBJ1-1	AISESKGQGPGTEAF
15	TRBV4-2	few	TRBJ2-5	ASSPRTSGRAQETQY
15	TRBV4-3	-	TRBJ2-7	ASSRNKIGTGWDEQY
13	TRBV7-9	many	TRBJ1-2	ASSFSFGVGVGYT
13	TRBV2	few	TRBJ2-3	ASRRTALGTDTQY
15	TRBV7-7	few	TRBJ2-3	ASSLSGSGGSIDTQY
11	TRBV25-1	few	TRBJ2-1	ASSAGFYNEQF
14	TRBV11-1	many	TRBJ2-7	ASSSDRTGGRNEQY
16	TRBV25-1	few	TRBJ2-2	ASSELGGGTGNTGELF
11	TRBV12-3/TRBV12-4	many	TRBJ2-4	ASRKQGRDIQY
12	TRBV9	few	TRBJ2-5	ASSTSPRQETQY
10	TRBV4-1	many	TRBJ2-5	ASSQGEETQY
11	TRBV6-1	-	TRBJ1-2	ASSAHFGGAVA
14	TRBV5-1	-	TRBJ2-5	ASSLDPRDRGETQY
11	TRBV7-2	few	TRBJ1-6	ASSLERASPLH
15	TRBV6-5	-	TRBJ1-2	ASSYRQDRGRNYGYT
13	TRBV20-1	many	TRBJ2-1	SAASTRGNYNEQF